This T cell receptor beta chain was captured by sequencing in a study of blood T cell repertoires in COVID-19. Study-level information: The United States, Italy and Spain were the sources of the acute and convalescent COVID-19 samples.

V was cut by 7 bases and J by 0 bases, with 12 bases left in between. The CDR3 is made up of 14 amino acids. The germline gives CDR1 SGHVS, CDR2 FQNEAQ. In the study's own analysis: Amplification of reference gene primers provided the estimated nucleated cell counts. Libraries were prepared by immunoSEQ multiplex PCR; TCRdb keeps only in-frame clonotypes and omits some of them. V and J calls and clone size are those listed in that table; D and trimming were worked out from the DNA. There are over 70,000 clones in the sample; more than 75% occur only once, and under 30% lies in the top ten. This sequence originates from a woman of 80 years or more with active or convalescent COVID-19. This sequence joins TRBV7-8 and TRBJ1-1, with D perhaps matching TRBD1 (6 bases). The sample taken for sequencing was peripheral blood. This CDR3 reads CASIGDMLNTEAFF. The CDR3 DNA sequence: TGTGCCAGCATTGGGGACATGCTGAACACTGAAGCTTTCTTT.